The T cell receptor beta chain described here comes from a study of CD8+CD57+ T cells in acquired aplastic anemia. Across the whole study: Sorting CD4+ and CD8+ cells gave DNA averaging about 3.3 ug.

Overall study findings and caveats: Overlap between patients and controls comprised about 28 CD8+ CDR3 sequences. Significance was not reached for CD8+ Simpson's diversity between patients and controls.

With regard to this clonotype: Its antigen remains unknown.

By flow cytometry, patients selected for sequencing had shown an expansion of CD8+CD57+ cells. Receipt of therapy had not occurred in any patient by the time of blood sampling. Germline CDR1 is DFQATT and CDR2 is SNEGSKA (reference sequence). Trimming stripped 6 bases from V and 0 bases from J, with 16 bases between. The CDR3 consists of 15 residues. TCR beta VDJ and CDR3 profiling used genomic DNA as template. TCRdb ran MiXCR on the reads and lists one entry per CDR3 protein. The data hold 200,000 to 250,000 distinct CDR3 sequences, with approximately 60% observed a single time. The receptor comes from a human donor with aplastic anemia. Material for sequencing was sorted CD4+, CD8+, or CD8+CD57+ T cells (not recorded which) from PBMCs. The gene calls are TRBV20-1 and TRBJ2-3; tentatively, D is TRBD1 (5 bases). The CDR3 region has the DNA TGCAGTGCCCCGTCCGGAACAGGTAGCACAGATACGCAGTATTTT. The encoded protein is CSAPSGTGSTDTQYF.